A selection of T cell receptor beta chains follows, all from one sample in a study of blood T cell repertoires in COVID-19. Repertoires were generated with immunoSEQ multiplex PCR, while TCRdb's copy carries only in-frame clones and drops some. The data show over 90,000 clones, over 75% seen once. The sequencing sample was made of peripheral blood. These receptors came from a human donor in a cohort sampled during active COVID-19. Each CDR3 is given with its conserved first and last residue.

V gene	J gene	CDR3 protein
TRBV18	TRBJ1-1	CASSPQGNEAFF
TRBV19	TRBJ1-5	CASAKGQGRDQPQHF
TRBV7-8	TRBJ1-1	CASSLRGGATEAFF
TRBV3-1/TRBV3-2	TRBJ2-1	CASSLHSGGGRNEQFF
TRBV9	TRBJ1-6	CASSVGLGPELNSPLHF
TRBV7-9	TRBJ2-7	CASSLAGTATRYEQYF
TRBV10-3	TRBJ2-7	CAIRMGSIPDEQYF
TRBV3-1/TRBV3-2	TRBJ1-5	CASSQVRGRQPQHF
TRBV4-2	TRBJ1-5	CASSQEAHQPQHF
TRBV10-3	TRBJ1-1	CAISEGSEAFF
TRBV28	TRBJ1-1	CASTPLGTGANTEAFF
TRBV7-6	TRBJ2-7	CASSAASGPFYEQYF
TRBV28	TRBJ1-6	CASGQGNSPLHF
TRBV6-1	TRBJ2-3	CASSEGLGQTDTQYF
TRBV3-1/TRBV3-2	TRBJ2-3	CASEGAGSSTDTQYF
TRBV19	TRBJ2-2	CASSMGLGELFF